These 5 T cell receptor beta chains were sequenced from one sample in a study of Graves' ophthalmopathy and Graves' hyperthyroidism listed by TCRdb under 2018. The reads were generated on an Illumina HiSeq 2000. For repertoire sequencing, the TCR beta CDR3 regions were amplified from RNA transcripts. The first round of RT-PCR was done with HTBI primers and the Qiagen OneStep RT-PCR kit, and was followed by a second round of multiplex PCR, then size selection and purification. TCRdb's own reprocessing of the public reads used fastp at Q25 and MiXCR and kept productive beta chains. Rows merge per CDR3 protein into single entries with the most common DNA and genes. The sample data list over 650,000 distinct CDR3 sequences, and 35% to 50% of these were observed just once. The ten largest clones capture roughly 3.5% of the sample. Sequencing was performed on peripheral blood. These receptors originate from an adult man with Graves' ophthalmopathy.

This clonotype was picked up many times. CDR3 coding DNA: TGTGCCAGCAGCACAGGACCGCCCTGGGGTGGCTACACCTTC. Translating gives CASSTGPPWGGYTF. J is TRBJ1-2 and V is TRBV7-3, with D tentatively TRBD1 (5 bases). CDR3 length: 14 residues. Trimming removed 5 bases at V and 7 bases at J, with 17 bases between. Per germline, CDR1 SGHTA and CDR2 FQGTGA.

J is TRBJ2-5 and V is TRBV20-1; TRBD2 matches at 13 bases. The last part of the DNA fits TRBJ2-7 better; the J call may be wrong. The CDR3 spans 15 residues. The germline V gene encodes CDR1 DFQATT and CDR2 SNEGSKA (reference sequence). CDR3 residues: CSATLGLAGDHEQYF. The CDR3 DNA reads as TGCAGTGCGACCCTCGGACTAGCGGGAGACCACGAGCAGTACTTC.

Worth noting for this clonotype: Possible read error: a much larger clone is one base away. The rearrangement joins TRBV7-9 to TRBJ2-7, with D perhaps matching TRBD1 (5 bases). The CDR3 spans 14 residues. In germline, CDR1 is SEHNR, CDR2 FQNEAQ (reference sequence). CDR3 in amino acids: CANSPRQNRYEQYF. The CDR3 DNA sequence: TGTGCCAACAGCCCTAGACAGAACCGCTACGAGCAGTACTTC. Filled out from reference TRBV7-9 and TRBJ2-7, the complete variable domain reads DTGVSQNPRHKITKRGQNVTFRCDPISEHNRLYWYRQTLGQGPEFLTYFQNEAQLEKSRLLSDRFSAERPKGSFSTLEIQRTEQGDSAMYLCANSPRQNRYEQYFGPGTRLTVT.

The rearrangement links TRBV7-6 to TRBJ2-5; D is undetermined. Germline loops: CDR1 SGHVS, CDR2 FNYEAQ. The V end was cut by 5 bases, the J end by 6 bases, with 4 bases between. The CDR3 is 10 amino acids. As DNA, the CDR3 is TGTGCCAGCAGCCGACAGACCCAGTACTTC. This encodes CASSRQTQYF.

As to this clonotype: A much larger clone lies a single base off, so this may be a read error. V usage is TRBV20-1 and J usage is TRBJ1-1, with unresolved D. Germline V CDR1 and CDR2: DFQATT, SNEGSKA (reference sequence). The CDR3 contains 14 residues. CDR3 amino acids: CSARGGGGNTEAVF. The CDR3 nucleotides are TGCAGTGCTAGAGGGGGTGGCGGGAACACTGAAGCTGTCTTT.